This T cell receptor (beta chain) derives from a study of T cells after yellow fever vaccination. The overall study: Fractions of low cell number were prepared using SMART-Seq v4 Ultra Low Input.

The 5'RACE template-switching step produced TCR cDNA and added a universal primer site and UMIs. TCRdb passed the 5' RACE reads through MiXCR, listing each CDR3 protein once. The sample lists about 320,000 distinct CDR3 sequences; around 10% were seen once. The CDR3 extends over 13 amino acids. Trimming took off 0 bases at V and 12 bases at J, with 12 bases between the two ends. CDR1 is LGHNA and CDR2 is YSLEER in the germline V gene. Study outcomes and limitations: The booster saw the reappearance of most primary-vaccination clones (approximately 97% CD4, 70% to 90% CD8).

With respect to this clonotype: Its cognate antigen is unknown.

The rearrangement uses TRBV4-3 and TRBJ1-5, with unresolved D. The receptor was derived from a man aged 18 to 35 who received the YFV17D yellow fever vaccine. Material: CD4+ T cells sorted from PBMCs, obtained 45 days after the yellow fever booster vaccination. CDR3 loop: CASSQEVGSRQHF. The CDR3 DNA follows: TGCGCCAGCAGCCAAGAAGTCGGGTCGCGCCAGCATTTT.